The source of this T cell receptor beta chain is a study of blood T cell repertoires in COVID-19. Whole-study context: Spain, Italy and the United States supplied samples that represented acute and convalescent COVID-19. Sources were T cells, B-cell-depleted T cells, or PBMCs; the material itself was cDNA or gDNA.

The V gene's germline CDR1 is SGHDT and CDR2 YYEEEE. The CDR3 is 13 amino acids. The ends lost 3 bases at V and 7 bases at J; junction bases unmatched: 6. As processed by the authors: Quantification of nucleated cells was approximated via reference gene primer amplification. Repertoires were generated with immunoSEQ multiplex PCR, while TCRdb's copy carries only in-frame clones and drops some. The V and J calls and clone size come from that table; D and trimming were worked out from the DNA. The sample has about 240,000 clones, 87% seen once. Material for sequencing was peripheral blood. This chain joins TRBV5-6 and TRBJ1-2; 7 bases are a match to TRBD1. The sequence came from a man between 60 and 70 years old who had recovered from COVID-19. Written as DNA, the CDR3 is TGTGCCAGCAGCTACCTTACAGGGGTTGGCTACACCTTC. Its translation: CASSYLTGVGYTF.